The clone carrying this T cell receptor beta chain was detected ten times or more. Its antigen is undetermined. This CDR3 has 12 amino acids. Germline V CDR1 and CDR2: MDHEN, SYDVKM. V lost 0 bases to trimming and J lost 7 bases, with 7 bases between them. The data are from a study of T cells in Graves' hyperthyroidism and ophthalmopathy. The study's findings and limits: It was a median about 6.5 months before onset that the model predicted ophthalmopathy.

It was RNA transcripts that yielded the amplified TCR beta CDR3 regions. The primer set for the first-round RT-PCR of the TCR CDR3 was HTBI. TCRdb independently ran MiXCR on the multiplex PCR reads; one entry per CDR3 protein. The sample has a few hundred thousand distinct CDR3 sequences, approximately 15% seen once. The sequencing input was blood. The rearrangement joins TRBV28 to TRBJ2-7; no clear D. This TCR was recovered from a woman between 18 and 29 years old with Graves' hyperthyroidism. This CDR3 reads CASSLWVGEQYF. In DNA form, the CDR3 reads TGTGCCAGCAGTTTATGGGTCGGAGAGCAGTACTTC.